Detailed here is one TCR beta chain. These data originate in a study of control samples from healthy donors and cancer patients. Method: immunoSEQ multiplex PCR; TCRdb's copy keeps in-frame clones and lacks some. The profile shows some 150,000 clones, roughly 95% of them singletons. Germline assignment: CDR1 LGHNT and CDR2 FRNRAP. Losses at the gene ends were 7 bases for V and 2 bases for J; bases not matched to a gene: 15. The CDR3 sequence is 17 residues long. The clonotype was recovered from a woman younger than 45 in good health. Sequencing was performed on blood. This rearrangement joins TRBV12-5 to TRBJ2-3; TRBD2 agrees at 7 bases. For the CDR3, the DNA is TGTGCTAGTGTTCTACCCCGCGGGCGGGAGTTCACAGATACGCAGTATTTT. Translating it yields CASVLPRGREFTDTQYF.